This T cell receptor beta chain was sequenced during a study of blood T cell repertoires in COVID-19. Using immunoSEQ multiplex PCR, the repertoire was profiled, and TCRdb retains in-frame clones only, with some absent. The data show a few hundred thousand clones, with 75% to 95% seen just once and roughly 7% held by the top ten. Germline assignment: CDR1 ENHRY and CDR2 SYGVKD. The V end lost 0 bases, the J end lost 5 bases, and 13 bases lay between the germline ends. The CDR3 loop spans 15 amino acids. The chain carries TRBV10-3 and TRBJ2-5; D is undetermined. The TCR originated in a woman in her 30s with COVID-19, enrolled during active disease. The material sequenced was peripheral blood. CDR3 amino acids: CAISESIGQVETQYF. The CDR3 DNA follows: TGTGCCATCAGTGAGTCGATTGGCCAAGTTGAGACCCAGTACTTC.